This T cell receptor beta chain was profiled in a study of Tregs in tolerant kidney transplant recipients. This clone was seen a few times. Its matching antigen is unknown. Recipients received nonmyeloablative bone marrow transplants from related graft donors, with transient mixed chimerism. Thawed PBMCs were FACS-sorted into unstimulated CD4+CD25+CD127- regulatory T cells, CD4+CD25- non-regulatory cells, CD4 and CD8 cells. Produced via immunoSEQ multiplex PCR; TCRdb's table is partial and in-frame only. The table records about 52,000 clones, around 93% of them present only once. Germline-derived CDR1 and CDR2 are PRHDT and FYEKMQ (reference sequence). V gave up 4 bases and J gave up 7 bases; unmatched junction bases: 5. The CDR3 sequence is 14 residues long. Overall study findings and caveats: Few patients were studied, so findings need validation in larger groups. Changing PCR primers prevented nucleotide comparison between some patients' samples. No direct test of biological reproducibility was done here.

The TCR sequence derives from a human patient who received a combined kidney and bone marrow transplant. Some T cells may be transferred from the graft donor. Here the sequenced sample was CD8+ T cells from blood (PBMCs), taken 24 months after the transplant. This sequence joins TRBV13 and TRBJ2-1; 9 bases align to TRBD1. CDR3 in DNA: TGTGCCAGCAGCTCCCGGGACAGGGATAATGAGCAGTTCTTC. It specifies CASSSRDRDNEQFF.